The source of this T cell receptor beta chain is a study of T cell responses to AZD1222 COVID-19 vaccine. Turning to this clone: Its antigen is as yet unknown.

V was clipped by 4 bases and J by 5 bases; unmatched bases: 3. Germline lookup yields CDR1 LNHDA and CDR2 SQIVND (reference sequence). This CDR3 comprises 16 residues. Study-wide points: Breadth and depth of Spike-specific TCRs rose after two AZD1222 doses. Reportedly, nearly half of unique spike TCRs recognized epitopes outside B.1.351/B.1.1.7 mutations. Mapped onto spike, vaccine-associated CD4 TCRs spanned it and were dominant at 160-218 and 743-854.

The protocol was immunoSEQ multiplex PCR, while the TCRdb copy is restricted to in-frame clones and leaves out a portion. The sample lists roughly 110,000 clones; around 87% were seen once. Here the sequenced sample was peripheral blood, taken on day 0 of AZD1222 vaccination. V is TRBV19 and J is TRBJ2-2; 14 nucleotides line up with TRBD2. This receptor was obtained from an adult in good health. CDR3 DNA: TGTGCCAGTAGTACAAGACTAGCGGGAGGGACCGGGGAGCTGTTTTTT. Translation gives CASSTRLAGGTGELFF.